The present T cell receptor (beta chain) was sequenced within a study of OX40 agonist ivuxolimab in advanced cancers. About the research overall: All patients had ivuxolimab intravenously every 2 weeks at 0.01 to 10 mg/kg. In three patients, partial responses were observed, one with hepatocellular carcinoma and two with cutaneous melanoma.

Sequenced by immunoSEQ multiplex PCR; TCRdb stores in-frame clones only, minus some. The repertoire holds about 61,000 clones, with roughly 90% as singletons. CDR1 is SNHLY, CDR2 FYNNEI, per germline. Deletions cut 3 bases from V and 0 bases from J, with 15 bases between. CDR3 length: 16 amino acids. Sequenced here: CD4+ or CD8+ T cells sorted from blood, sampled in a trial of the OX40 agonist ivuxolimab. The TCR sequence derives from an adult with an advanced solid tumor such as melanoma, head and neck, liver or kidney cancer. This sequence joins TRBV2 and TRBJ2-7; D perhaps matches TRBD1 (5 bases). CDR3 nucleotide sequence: TGTGCCAGCAGTGAGGGGCGGTTTAGTAGCTCCTACGAGCAGTACTTC. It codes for CASSEGRFSSSYEQYF.